This T cell receptor beta chain was sequenced in a study of T cell repertoires in cytomegalovirus infection. At the level of the study: The public TCR beta signatures pointed to both CMV infection and matching HLA type.

This clonotype was observed a few times. Antigen unknown. A single record per CDR3 protein comes from TCRdb applying MiXCR to the reads. The data show more than 400,000 distinct CDR3 sequences, 26% seen once. Whole-study findings and limits: Clonotypes of TCR beta that were HLA-C-restricted and CMV-specific dominated the ex vivo response. Using cumulative public TCR beta family frequency, the authors identified those who carried CMV together with the relevant HLA.

The origin of this receptor is a human donor in good health (CMV status not recorded). Some clones in this sample may be carry-over from other donors' samples. The sequencing input was PBMCs.

Here the CDR3 reads CSAPGQGENGYTF. For the CDR3, the DNA is TGCAGCGCACCGGGACAGGGAGAAAATGGCTACACCTTC. The chain recombines TRBV29-1 with TRBJ1-2, with TRBD1 identical over 9 bases. The CDR3 spans 13 residues. CDR1 is SQVTM, CDR2 ANQGSEA, per germline. V shed 7 bases and J 6 bases; nucleotides not matched to a gene: 9.